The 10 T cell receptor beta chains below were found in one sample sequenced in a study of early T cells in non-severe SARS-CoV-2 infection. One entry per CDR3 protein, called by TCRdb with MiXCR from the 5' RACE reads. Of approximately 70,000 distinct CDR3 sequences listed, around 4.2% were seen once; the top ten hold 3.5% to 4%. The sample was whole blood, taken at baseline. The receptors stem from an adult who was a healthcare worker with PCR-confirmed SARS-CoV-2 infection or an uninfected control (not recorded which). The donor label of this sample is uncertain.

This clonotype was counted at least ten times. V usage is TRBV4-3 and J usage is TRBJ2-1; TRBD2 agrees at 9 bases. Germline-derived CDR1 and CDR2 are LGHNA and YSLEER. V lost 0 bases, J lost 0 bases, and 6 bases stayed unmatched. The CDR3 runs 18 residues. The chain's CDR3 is CASSQDPLAGSSYNEQFF. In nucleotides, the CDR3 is TGCGCCAGCAGCCAAGATCCCCTAGCGGGAAGCTCCTACAATGAGCAGTTCTTC.

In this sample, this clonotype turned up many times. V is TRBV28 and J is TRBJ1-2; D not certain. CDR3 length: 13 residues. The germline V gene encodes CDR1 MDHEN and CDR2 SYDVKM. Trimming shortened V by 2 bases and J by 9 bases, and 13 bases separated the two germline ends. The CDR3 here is CASSLRAGVRYTF. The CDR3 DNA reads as TGTGCCAGCAGTTTACGGGCAGGCGTCCGCTACACCTTC.

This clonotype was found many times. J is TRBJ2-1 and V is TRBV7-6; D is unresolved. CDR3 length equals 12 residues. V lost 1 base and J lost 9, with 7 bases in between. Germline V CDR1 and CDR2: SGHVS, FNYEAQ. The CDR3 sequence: CASSLVLTEQFF. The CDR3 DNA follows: TGTGCCAGCAGCTTAGTACTGACTGAGCAGTTCTTC.

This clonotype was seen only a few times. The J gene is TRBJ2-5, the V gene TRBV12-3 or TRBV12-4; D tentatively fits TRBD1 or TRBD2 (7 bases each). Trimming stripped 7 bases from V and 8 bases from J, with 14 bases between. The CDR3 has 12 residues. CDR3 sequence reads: CASTQGGLTQYF. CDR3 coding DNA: TGTGCCAGCACCCAGGGGGGGCTTACCCAGTACTTC.

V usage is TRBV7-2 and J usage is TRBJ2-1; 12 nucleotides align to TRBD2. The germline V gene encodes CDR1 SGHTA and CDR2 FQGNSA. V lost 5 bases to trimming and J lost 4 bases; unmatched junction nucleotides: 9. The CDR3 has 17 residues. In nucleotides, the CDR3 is TGTGCCAGCAGCCGTCGGACTAGCGGGGACCTATACAATGAGCAGTTCTTC. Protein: CASSRRTSGDLYNEQFF.

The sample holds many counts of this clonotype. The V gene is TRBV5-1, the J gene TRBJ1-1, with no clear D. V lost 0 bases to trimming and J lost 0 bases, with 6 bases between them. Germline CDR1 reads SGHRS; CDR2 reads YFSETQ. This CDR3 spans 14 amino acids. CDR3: CASSLAAMNTEAFF. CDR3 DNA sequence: TGCGCCAGCAGCTTGGCCGCCATGAACACTGAAGCTTTCTTT. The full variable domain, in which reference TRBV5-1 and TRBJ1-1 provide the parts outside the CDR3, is KAGVTQTPRYLIKTRGQQVTLSCSPISGHRSVSWYQQTPGQGLQFLFEYFSETQRNKGNFPGRFSGRQFSNSRSEMNVSTLELGDSALYLCASSLAAMNTEAFFGQGTRLTVV.

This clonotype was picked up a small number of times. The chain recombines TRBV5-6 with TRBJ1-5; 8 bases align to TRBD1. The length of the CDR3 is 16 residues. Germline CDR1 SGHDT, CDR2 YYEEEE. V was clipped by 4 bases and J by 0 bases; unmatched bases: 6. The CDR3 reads CASSARDRSSNQPQHF. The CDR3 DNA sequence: TGTGCCAGCAGCGCCCGGGACAGGTCTAGCAATCAGCCCCAGCATTTT.

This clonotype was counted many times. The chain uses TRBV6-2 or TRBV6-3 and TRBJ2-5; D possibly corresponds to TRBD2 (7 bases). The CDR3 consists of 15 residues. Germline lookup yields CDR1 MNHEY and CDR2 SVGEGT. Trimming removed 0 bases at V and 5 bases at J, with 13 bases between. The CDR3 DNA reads TGTGCCAGCAGTTACTCGGCGGGGGCGGTTGAGACCCAGTACTTC. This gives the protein CASSYSAGAVETQYF.

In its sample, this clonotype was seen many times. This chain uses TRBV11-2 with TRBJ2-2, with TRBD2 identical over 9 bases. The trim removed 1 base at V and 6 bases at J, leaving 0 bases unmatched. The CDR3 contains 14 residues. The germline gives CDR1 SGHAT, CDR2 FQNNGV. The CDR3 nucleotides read TGTGCCAGCAGCTTAGGACTAGCGGCCGGGGAGCTGTTTTTT. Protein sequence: CASSLGLAAGELFF.

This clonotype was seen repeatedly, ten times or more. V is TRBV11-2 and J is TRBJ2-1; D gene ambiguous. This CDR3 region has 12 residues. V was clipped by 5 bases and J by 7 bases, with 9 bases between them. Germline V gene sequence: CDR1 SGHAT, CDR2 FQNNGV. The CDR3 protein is CASSLLRNEQFF. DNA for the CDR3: TGTGCCAGCAGCCTCTTAAGGAATGAGCAGTTCTTC.